In its sample, the clone carrying this TCR beta chain was seen a few times. Its antigen is still unknown. Conversion of TCR transcripts into cDNA relied on 5'RACE template switching, which added a universal primer site and UMIs. One entry per CDR3 protein, called by TCRdb with MiXCR from the 5' RACE reads. The sample shows some 99,000 distinct CDR3 sequences, about 5.8% of them seen only once. CDR1 is SQVTM, CDR2 ANQGSEA, per germline. This CDR3 is built from 12 residues. V was pared by 3 bases and J by 3 bases, with 8 bases between. This sample was taken from a study of T cells after yellow fever vaccination. Overall study context: Where fractions had low cell numbers, libraries were prepared from them with the SMART-Seq v4 Ultra Low Input RNA kit.

General observations from the study: Among primary-vaccination clones, most reappeared after the booster, at around 97% for CD4 and around 90% for CD8.

Here the sequenced sample was CD8+ T cells sorted from PBMCs, taken 10 days after the yellow fever booster vaccination. This TCR was sampled from a man younger than 35 who received the YFV17D yellow fever vaccine. The V and J genes are TRBV29-1 and TRBJ1-1, with D tentatively TRBD1 (6 bases). The CDR3: CSVEGADTEAFF. The CDR3 nucleotides read TGCAGCGTTGAGGGGGCGGACACTGAAGCTTTCTTT. The full variable domain, its missing parts supplied by reference TRBV29-1 and TRBJ1-1, is SAVISQKPSRDICQRGTSLTIQCQVDSQVTMMFWYRQQPGQSLTLIATANQGSEATYESGFVIDKFPISRPNLTFSTLTVSNMSPEDSSIYLCSVEGADTEAFFGQGTRLTVV.